This T cell receptor (beta chain) is drawn from a study of shared T cell receptors in the human thymus (dated by TCRdb to the early 2020s). Concerning the study at large: The study examined how self-reactive, shared T-cell receptor alpha chains are generated in the human thymus.

On this clone itself: Its antigen specificity is not known. No much larger clonotype is one base removed from it; base qualities were not supplied.

Libraries were prepared through the immunoSEQ multiplex PCR assay. Entries here come from immuneACCESS through TCRdb and include only in-frame sequences with V and J called. Some clones fail to appear in such tables; in the studies checked, an unresolved V gene covers under half of the shortfall, and the cause of the remainder is unknown. The sample table records some 760,000 clones; 70% to 90% of these occur just once. Roughly 0.01% of the sample rests with the top ten. CDR1 and CDR2, per the germline V gene, are SGHVS and FNYEAQ. Trimming costs V 4 bases and J 0 bases, and their ends lie 13 bases apart. From the cysteine through the phenylalanine, the CDR3 covers 15 amino acids. The DNA shown is the 45-base CDR3, in frame from base 1. These data were likewise used in another study, on human thymus T cells. The second paper further reports: The donors were immunologically healthy infants in Finland who had open corrective cardiac surgery for congenital heart defects. Thymus tissue was obtained as surgical resects removed during corrective cardiac surgery. Biased V and J gene segment usage appeared to be present in both thymic and peripheral blood repertoires. According to the related research, thymic TCR repertoires were highly overlapping among unrelated individuals. TCR alpha and beta repertoires from roughly eight infant thymus samples and a few related peripheral blood samples were characterized in the study. The infant donors were roughly 7 to 244 days old, and the cohort included several males and a couple of females. Thymocytes were mechanically released from the tissue and were stored as pellets of roughly 9.5-34 million cells at -70 degrees C. Genomic DNA was extracted from frozen cell pellets with a QIAsymphony instrument. Using the immunoSEQ multiplex PCR assay, the TCRB and TCRAD loci were amplified from a standardized quantity of quality-controlled genomic DNA. The amplicons covered the V(D)J region and were long enough to include the CDR3 and to identify the V and J genes. The commercial immunoSEQ service was used to sequence amplicons on an Illumina platform. Primer bias and sequencing errors were corrected as previously described, and TCRAD and TCRB were defined on the basis of the IMGT database. The repertoires were analysed using immunoSEQ Analyzer 3.0 and VDJTools for basic statistics, V/J segment usage, diversity estimates, rarefaction and pairwise overlap. Chao1, ChaoE, Efron-Thisted, Shannon and inverse Simpson indices were used to estimate diversity, which was also estimated on datasets down-sampled to the smallest sample. Repertoire overlap was determined by strict matching of CDR3 nucleotide sequence, V gene and J gene, and Jaccard-based multidimensional scaling clustering was applied. On average, thymus samples yielded roughly 770,000 unique TCRB clonotypes, whereas blood samples yielded about 80,000.

The sequence was collected from a girl in the first two years of life with a congenital heart defect. Donor details come from another sample of the same person, matched by shared clones. Material: thymocytes. The V gene is TRBV7-6 and the J gene is TRBJ2-7; TRBD2 is possibly the D segment (5 matching bases). The CDR3 protein is CASSSGAGLSYEQYF. At the DNA level, the sequence is TGTGCCAGCAGCTCCGGCGCGGGCCTCTCCTACGAGCAGTACTTC.